The T cell receptor (beta chain) described here comes from a study of CD8 T cells in Susac syndrome. V dropped 0 bases and J dropped 5 bases, with 7 bases sitting between them. Germline CDR1 is LNHNV and CDR2 is YYDKDF (reference sequence). The CDR3 sequence is 13 residues long. A quantity of roughly 0.5 to 1 ug RNA underwent reverse transcription using random hexamers. An immunoSEQ multiplex PCR generated amplified TCR beta CDR3 products spanning 54 Vbeta and 13 Jbeta. One entry per CDR3 protein, called by TCRdb with MiXCR from the immunoSEQ multiplex PCR reads. The sample lists about 150,000 distinct CDR3 sequences; about 95% were seen once. In blood CD8+ and CD4+ T cells, TCR beta underwent sequencing. Negative isolation yielded CD8+ and CD4+ T cells; FACS enriched TEMRA cells.

The V call is TRBV15, the J call TRBJ2-5, with D perhaps TRBD1 (6 bases). Material: CD8+ T cells from PBMCs. This receptor was taken from a human donor with multiple sclerosis. For the CDR3, the DNA is TGTGCCACCAGCAGAGAAACAGGGGAGACCCAGTACTTC. Translated: CATSRETGETQYF. Complete variable domain (other parts from reference TRBV15 and TRBJ2-5): DAMVIQNPRYQVTQFGKPVTLSCSQTLNHNVMYWYQQKSSQAPKLLFHYYDKDFNNEADTPDNFQSRRPNTSFCFLDIRSPGLGDTAMYLCATSRETGETQYFGPGTRLLVL.